This T cell receptor (beta chain) was recovered during a study of T cells in Graves' hyperthyroidism and ophthalmopathy. The CDR3 extends over 13 amino acids. The germline V gene has CDR1 LGHDT and CDR2 YNNKEL (reference sequence). V dropped 6 bases and J dropped 7 bases, with 12 bases sitting between them. Researchers took RNA transcripts and amplified the TCR beta CDR3 regions from them. The HTBI primer set served for first-round RT-PCR of the TCR CDR3. Via MiXCR, TCRdb re-called the multiplex PCR reads, giving one row per CDR3 protein. The table lists roughly 290,000 distinct CDR3 sequences, approximately 15% of them singletons. The PBMCs had their origin in more than 9.5 ml of fresh peripheral blood. Details on this clonotype: Its antigen remains unidentified.

Study-wide results and caveats: From stable hyperthyroidism, ophthalmopathy was set apart by a 13 V-J model.

This receptor was obtained from a woman between 55 and 75 years old with Graves' ophthalmopathy. Material for sequencing was blood. The chain combines TRBV3-1 with TRBJ2-2; weak D call: TRBD2 (5 bases). The CDR3 DNA sequence: TGTGCCAGCAGAAGGTGGGGAGACGGGGAGCTGTTTTTT. This translates into CASRRWGDGELFF.